What follows describes a single T cell receptor beta chain. The junction had 8 bases not matched to a gene; V was cut back by 9 bases and J by 1 base. This CDR3 has 14 amino acids. Germline V lookup: CDR1 SGHTA, CDR2 FQGNSA. Profiled with immunoSEQ multiplex PCR; TCRdb holds only in-frame clones, not every one. This table holds roughly 150,000 clones, over 70% found once. This sample was taken from a study of blood T cell repertoires in COVID-19. As for the study in general: In each case, the material was cDNA or gDNA derived from T cells, B-cell-depleted T cells, or PBMCs.

This sequence joins TRBV7-2 and TRBJ1-2; 7 bases are a match to TRBD1. The TCR comes from a man in his 70s with acute or convalescent COVID-19. The sequenced sample consisted of peripheral blood. CDR3 bases: TGTGCCAGTATGGCGACAGGGATTAACTATGGCTACACCTTC. Translated, it gives CASMATGINYGYTF. The full variable domain, completed using reference TRBV7-2 and TRBJ1-2, is GAGVSQSPSNKVTEKGKDVELRCDPISGHTALYWYRQSLGQGLEFLIYFQGNSAPDKSGLPSDRFSAERTGGSVSTLTIQRTQQEDSAVYLCASMATGINYGYTFGSGTRLTVV.